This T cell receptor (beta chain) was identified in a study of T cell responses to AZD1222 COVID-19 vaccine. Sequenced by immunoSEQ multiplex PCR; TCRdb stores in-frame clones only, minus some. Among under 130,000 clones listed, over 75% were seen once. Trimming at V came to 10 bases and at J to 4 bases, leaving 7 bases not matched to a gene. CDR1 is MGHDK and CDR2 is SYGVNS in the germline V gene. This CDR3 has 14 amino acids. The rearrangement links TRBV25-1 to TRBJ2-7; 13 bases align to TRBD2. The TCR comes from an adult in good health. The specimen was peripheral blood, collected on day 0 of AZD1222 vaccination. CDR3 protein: CAKRTSGSRYEQYF. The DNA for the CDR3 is TGTGCCAAACGGACTAGCGGGAGTCGATACGAGCAGTACTTC.